This TCR beta chain was identified in a study of T cell responses to AZD1222 COVID-19 vaccine. On this clone: The target antigen is unknown.

Method: immunoSEQ multiplex PCR; TCRdb's copy keeps in-frame clones and lacks some. The sample carries fewer than 200,000 clones, around nine tenths recorded once. The study, taken as a whole, reports: Females made up more of the donors, who were largely white British, and clonal diversity may have come out too low. It was only after the peak T cell response that any repertoires were sampled. A rise in Spike-specific TCR breadth and depth followed two AZD1222 doses. Spike as a whole was targeted by vaccine-associated CD4 TCRs, dominant at 160-218 and 743-854.

This TCR came from an adult who received the AZD1222 COVID-19 vaccine. The sample here was peripheral blood, taken 28 days after the second AZD1222 dose.

CDR3 loop: CASSLVGGAQNTEAFF. The CDR3 coding sequence is TGTGCCAGCAGTTTGGTTGGGGGGGCTCAAAACACTGAAGCTTTCTTT. This chain joins TRBV28 and TRBJ1-1; the D gene is possibly TRBD1 (6 bases). The ends were cut back, 3 bases at V and 2 bases at J, with 16 bases in the middle. Germline CDR1 and CDR2: MDHEN and SYDVKM. The CDR3 is 16 residues long.